This T cell receptor (beta chain) appears in the sequencing data of a study of blood T cell repertoires in COVID-19. In the original processing: The authors estimated nucleated cell counts from reference gene primer amplification. Libraries were prepared by immunoSEQ multiplex PCR; TCRdb keeps only in-frame clonotypes and omits some of them. V and J calls and clone size are those listed in that table; D and trimming were worked out from the DNA. The profile shows 90,000 to 130,000 clones, 60% to 80% of them singletons. This CDR3 is built from 15 residues. The V and J ends lost 5 bases and 3 bases, in that order; junction bases with no gene match: 8. The germline V gene has CDR1 MDHEN and CDR2 SYDVKM.

This TCR was sampled from a woman older than 75 with active or convalescent COVID-19. This chain connects TRBV28 to TRBJ1-2; TRBD1 matches at 8 bases. The sample was peripheral blood. In DNA form, the CDR3 reads TGTGCCAGCAGTCAACCAGGGGGCCCGTACTATGGCTACACCTTC. It specifies CASSQPGGPYYGYTF.